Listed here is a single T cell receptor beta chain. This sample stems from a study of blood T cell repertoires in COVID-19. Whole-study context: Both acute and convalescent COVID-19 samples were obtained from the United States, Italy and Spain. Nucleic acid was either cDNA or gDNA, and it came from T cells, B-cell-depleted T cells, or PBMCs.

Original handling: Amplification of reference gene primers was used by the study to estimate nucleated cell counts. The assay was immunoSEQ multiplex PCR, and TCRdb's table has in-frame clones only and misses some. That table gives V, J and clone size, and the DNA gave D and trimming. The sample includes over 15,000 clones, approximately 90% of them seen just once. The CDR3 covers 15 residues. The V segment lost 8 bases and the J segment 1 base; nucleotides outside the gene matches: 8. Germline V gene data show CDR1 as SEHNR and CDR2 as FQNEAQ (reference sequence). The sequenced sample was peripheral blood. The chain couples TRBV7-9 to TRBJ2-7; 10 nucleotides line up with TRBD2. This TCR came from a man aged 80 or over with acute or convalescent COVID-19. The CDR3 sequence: CASAPSAGGSYEQYF. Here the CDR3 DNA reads TGTGCCAGCGCACCCTCAGCGGGGGGGTCCTACGAGCAGTACTTC.